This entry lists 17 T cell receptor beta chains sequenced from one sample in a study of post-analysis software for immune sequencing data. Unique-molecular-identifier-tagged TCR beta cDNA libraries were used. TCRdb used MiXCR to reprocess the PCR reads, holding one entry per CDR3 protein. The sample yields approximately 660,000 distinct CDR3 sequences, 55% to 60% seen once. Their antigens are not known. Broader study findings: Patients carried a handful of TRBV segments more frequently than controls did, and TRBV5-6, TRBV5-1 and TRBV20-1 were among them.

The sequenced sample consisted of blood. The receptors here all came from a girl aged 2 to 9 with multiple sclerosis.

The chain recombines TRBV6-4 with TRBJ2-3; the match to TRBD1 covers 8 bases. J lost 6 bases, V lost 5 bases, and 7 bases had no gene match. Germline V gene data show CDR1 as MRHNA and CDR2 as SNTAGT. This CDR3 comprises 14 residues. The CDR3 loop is CASSRQGLEDTQYF. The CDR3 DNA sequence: TGTGCCAGCAGTCGACAGGGGCTGGAGGATACGCAGTATTTT.

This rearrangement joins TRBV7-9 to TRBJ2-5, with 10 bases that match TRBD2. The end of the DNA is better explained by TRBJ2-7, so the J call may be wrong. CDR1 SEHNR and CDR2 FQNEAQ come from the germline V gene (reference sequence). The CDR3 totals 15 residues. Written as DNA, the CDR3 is TGTGCCAGCAGCGTCACCGGGACTAGCGTTGCCGAGCAGTACTTC. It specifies CASSVTGTSVAEQYF.

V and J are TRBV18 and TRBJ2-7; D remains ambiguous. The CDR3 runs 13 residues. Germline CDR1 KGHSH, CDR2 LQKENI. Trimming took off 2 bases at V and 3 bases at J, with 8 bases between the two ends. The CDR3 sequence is CASSPGGDYEQYF. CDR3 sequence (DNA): TGTGCCAGCTCACCAGGTGGGGACTACGAGCAGTACTTC. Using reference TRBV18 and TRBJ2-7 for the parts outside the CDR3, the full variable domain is NAGVMQNPRHLVRRRGQEARLRCSPMKGHSHVYWYRQLPEEGLKFMVYLQKENIIDESGMPKERFSAEFPKEGPSILRIQQVVRGDSAAYFCASSPGGDYEQYFGPGTRLTVT.

In nucleotides, the CDR3 is TGCAGCGTTGTGGGTGAGGACGGCGACACTGAAGCTTTCTTT. It is translated as CSVVGEDGDTEAFF. This chain uses TRBV29-1 with TRBJ1-1; D gene ambiguous. This CDR3 is built from 14 residues. The V end was cut by 4 bases, the J end by 3 bases, with 15 bases between. Germline-derived CDR1 and CDR2 are SQVTM and ANQGSEA.

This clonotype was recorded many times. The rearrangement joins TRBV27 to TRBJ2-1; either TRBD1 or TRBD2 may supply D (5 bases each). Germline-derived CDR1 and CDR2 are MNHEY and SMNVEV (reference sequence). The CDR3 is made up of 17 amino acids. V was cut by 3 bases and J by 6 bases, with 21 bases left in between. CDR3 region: CASSFVGLGDSSNEQFF. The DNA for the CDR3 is TGTGCCAGCAGTTTCGTAGGGTTGGGGGATTCGAGCAATGAGCAGTTCTTC.

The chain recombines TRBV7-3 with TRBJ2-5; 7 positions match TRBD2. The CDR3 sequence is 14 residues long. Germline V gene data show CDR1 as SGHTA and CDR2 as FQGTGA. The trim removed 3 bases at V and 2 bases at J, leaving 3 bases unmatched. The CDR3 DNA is TGTGCCAGCAGCTTCGGGACTAAGCAAGAGACCCAGTACTTC. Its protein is CASSFGTKQETQYF.

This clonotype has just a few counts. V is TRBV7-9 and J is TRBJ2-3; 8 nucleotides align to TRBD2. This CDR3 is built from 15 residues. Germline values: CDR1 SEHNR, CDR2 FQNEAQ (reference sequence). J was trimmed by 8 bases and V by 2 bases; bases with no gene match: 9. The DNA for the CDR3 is TGTGCCAGCAGCTTACTGACTAGCGCTAAGGGTACGCAGTATTTT. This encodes CASSLLTSAKGTQYF. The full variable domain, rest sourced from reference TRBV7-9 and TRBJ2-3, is DTGVSQNPRHKITKRGQNVTFRCDPISEHNRLYWYRQTLGQGPEFLTYFQNEAQLEKSRLLSDRFSAERPKGSFSTLEIQRTEQGDSAMYLCASSLLTSAKGTQYFGPGTRLTVL.

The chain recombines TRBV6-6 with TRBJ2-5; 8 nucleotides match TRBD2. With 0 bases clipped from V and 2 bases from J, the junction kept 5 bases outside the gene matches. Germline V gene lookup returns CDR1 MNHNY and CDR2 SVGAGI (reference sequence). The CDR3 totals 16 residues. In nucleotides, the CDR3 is TGTGCCAGCAGTTACTCGGCGGGGGGTAGACAAGAGACCCAGTACTTC. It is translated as CASSYSAGGRQETQYF.

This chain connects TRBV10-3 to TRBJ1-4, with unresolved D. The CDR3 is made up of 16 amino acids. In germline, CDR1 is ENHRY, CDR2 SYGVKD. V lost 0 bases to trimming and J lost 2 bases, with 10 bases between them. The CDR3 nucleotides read TGTGCCATCAGTGAGTCAGGCCCCCTGACTAATGAAAAACTGTTTTTT. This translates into CAISESGPLTNEKLFF.

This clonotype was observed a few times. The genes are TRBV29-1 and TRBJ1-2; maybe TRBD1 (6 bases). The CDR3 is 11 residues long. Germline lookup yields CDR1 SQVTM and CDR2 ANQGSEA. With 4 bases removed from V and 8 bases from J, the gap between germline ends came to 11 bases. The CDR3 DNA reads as TGCAGCGTTGGAGGGGGGGTGGGCTACACCTTC. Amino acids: CSVGGGVGYTF.

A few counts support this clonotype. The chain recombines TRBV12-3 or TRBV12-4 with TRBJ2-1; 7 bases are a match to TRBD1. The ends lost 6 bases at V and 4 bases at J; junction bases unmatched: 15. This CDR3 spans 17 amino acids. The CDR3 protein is CASSLTRTGRFYNEQFF. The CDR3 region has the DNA TGTGCCAGCAGCCTCACCCGGACAGGCCGATTTTACAATGAGCAGTTCTTC.

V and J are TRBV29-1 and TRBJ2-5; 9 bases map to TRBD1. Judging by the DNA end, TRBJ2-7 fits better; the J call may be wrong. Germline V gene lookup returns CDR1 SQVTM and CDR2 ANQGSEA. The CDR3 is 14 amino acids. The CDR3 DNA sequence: TGCAGCGTTGGCGAGGGACAGGGCAAGGACGAGCAGTACTTC. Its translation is CSVGEGQGKDEQYF.

As DNA, the CDR3 is TGTGCCAGCAGTTTAGAACCAGAAATCGGCTACACCTTC. This gives the protein CASSLEPEIGYTF. The V gene is TRBV12-3 or TRBV12-4, the J gene TRBJ1-2; D is unresolved. Trimming took off 1 base at V and 8 bases at J, with 11 bases between the two ends. The CDR3 spans 13 residues.

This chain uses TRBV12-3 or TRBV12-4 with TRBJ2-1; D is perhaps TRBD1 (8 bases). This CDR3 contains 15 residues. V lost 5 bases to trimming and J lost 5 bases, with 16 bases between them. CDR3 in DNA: TGTGCCAGCAGTCTACAGGGGGGGTTGCACAATGAGCAGTTCTTC. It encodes CASSLQGGLHNEQFF.

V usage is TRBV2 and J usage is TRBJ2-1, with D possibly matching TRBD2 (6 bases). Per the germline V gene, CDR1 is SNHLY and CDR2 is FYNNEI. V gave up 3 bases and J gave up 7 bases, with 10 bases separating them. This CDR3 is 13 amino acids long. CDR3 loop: CASSDGGSNEQFF. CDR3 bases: TGTGCCAGCAGTGACGGAGGGTCAAATGAGCAGTTCTTC.

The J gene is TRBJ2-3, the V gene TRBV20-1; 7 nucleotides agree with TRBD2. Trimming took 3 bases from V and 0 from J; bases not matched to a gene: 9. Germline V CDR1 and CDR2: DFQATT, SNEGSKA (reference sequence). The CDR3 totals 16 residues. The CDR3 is CSASGLAGTSTDTQYF. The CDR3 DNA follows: TGCAGTGCTAGTGGGTTAGCGGGTACAAGCACAGATACGCAGTATTTT.

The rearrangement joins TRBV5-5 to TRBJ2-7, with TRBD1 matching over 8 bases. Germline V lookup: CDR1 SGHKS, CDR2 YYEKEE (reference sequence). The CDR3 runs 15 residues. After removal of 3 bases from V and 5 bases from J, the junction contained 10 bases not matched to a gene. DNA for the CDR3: TGTGCCAGCAGCTACGCATGGACAGGGTATAACGAGCAGTACTTC. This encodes CASSYAWTGYNEQYF.